A single sample is the source of the 22 T cell receptor beta chains below, sequenced in a study of shared clonotypes between healthy human individuals. In the naive CD8 group, cells lacked CD45RO and were positively selected for CCR7, so terminally differentiated effector memory CD45RA+ cells were left out. Generated by immunoSEQ multiplex PCR, the TCRdb table keeps only in-frame clones and is missing some. This table holds about 2.2 million clones, about 92% found once. Sequencing was done on a sample of naive CD8+ T cells from PBMCs. Receptors were obtained from a man in his late teens or twenties in good health. Some clones in this sample may be carry-over from other donors' samples.

This rearrangement joins TRBV4-1 to TRBJ2-5; D is ambiguous. This CDR3 has 14 amino acids. The V gene lost 2 bases and the J gene lost 2 bases, with 9 bases spanning the gap. Germline-derived CDR1 and CDR2 are MGHRA and YSYEKL. The CDR3 DNA reads TGCGCCAGCAGCCAAAGTCGTACGCAAGAGACCCAGTACTTC. This gives the protein CASSQSRTQETQYF.

The chain carries TRBV11-2 and TRBJ2-5; D ambiguous. The CDR3 consists of 14 residues. The V and J ends lost 1 base and 0 bases respectively, with 6 bases between them. Germline assignment: CDR1 SGHAT and CDR2 FQNNGV. In DNA form, the CDR3 reads TGTGCCAGCAGCTTAGTTCACAACCAAGAGACCCAGTACTTC. Translating it yields CASSLVHNQETQYF.

J is TRBJ2-1 and V is TRBV4-3, with D maybe TRBD1 (5 bases). CDR3 length equals 15 residues. Germline V gene data show CDR1 as LGHNA and CDR2 as YSLEER. V shed 0 bases and J shed 8 bases, with 14 bases lying between them. CDR3 bases: TGCGCCAGCAGCCAAGATTTTTCGACAGATGATGAGCAGTTCTTC. This gives the protein CASSQDFSTDDEQFF.

The chain carries TRBV7-3 and TRBJ2-3; no clear D gene. Germline V gene data show CDR1 as SGHTA and CDR2 as FQGTGA. V lost 2 bases and J lost 3, with 9 bases in between. The CDR3 runs to 14 residues. CDR3 protein: CASSLQSRTDTQYF. CDR3 nucleotide sequence: TGTGCCAGCAGCTTACAAAGCCGGACAGATACGCAGTATTTT.

The chain employs TRBV10-2 and TRBJ1-2, with 9 bases identical to TRBD1. V lost 8 bases to trimming and J lost 6 bases; unmatched junction nucleotides: 4. Germline-derived CDR1 and CDR2 are WSHSY and SAAADI. The CDR3 contains 12 residues. DNA for the CDR3: TGCGCCAGCCTACAGGGGGCAGATGGCTACACCTTC. Translating gives CASLQGADGYTF.

Points on this clone: The same CDR3 also results from other DNA sequences found in this sample. The gene calls are TRBV9 and TRBJ2-7; D not certain. Trimming left V 4 bases short and J 4 bases short, with 12 bases between. Germline CDR1 is SGDLS and CDR2 is YYNGEE. This CDR3 contains 13 residues. CDR3: CASSPGRYYEQYF. In DNA form, the CDR3 reads TGTGCCAGCAGCCCCGGGCGATATTACGAGCAGTACTTC.

This chain connects TRBV28 to TRBJ2-5, with 10 bases aligning to TRBD2. Germline CDR1 reads MDHEN; CDR2 reads SYDVKM. This CDR3 comprises 17 residues. V lost 3 bases and J lost 2; bases outside the gene matches: 9. DNA of the CDR3: TGTGCCAGCAGTTTTCTTGCTAGCGGGAGTCAGCAAGAGACCCAGTACTTC. Residues: CASSFLASGSQQETQYF.

The chain uses TRBV30 and TRBJ2-3; the D call may be TRBD1 or TRBD2 (5 bases each). Germline CDR1 GTSNPN, CDR2 SVGIG (reference sequence). The germline V and J ends were trimmed by 4 bases and 1 base, with 18 bases remaining between them. The length of the CDR3 is 16 residues. The CDR3 sequence is CAWTVRGPAGTDTQYF. CDR3 in DNA: TGTGCCTGGACTGTCCGGGGCCCGGCGGGCACAGATACGCAGTATTTT.

The chain is built from TRBV30 and TRBJ2-2; D is uncertain. Between the trimmed V and J ends, which lost 0 bases and 7 bases, there was a span of 15 bases. Germline CDR1 is GTSNPN and CDR2 is SVGIG (reference sequence). The length of the CDR3 is 15 residues. DNA for the CDR3: TGTGCCTGGAGTGTGCTGACGGGTGGTGGCGGGGAGCTGTTTTTT. As protein: CAWSVLTGGGGELFF.

The chain links TRBV7-2 to TRBJ2-5; 8 bases line up with TRBD2. J gave up 0 bases and V 1 base, and 4 bases lay outside the gene matches. The CDR3 is made up of 16 amino acids. Germline-derived CDR1 and CDR2 are SGHTA and FQGNSA. The CDR3 here is CASSLVGGRYQETQYF. As DNA, the CDR3 is TGTGCCAGCAGCTTAGTTGGCGGGAGGTACCAAGAGACCCAGTACTTC.

This clone appeared a few times. The rearrangement uses TRBV30 and TRBJ1-5, with unresolved D. V gave up 2 bases and J gave up 4 bases, with 6 bases separating them. The CDR3 is 12 amino acids. CDR1 and CDR2 from the germline V gene are GTSNPN and SVGIG (reference sequence). The CDR3, as DNA: TGTGCCTGGAGTTGGCAGAATCAGCCCCAGCATTTT. Its translation: CAWSWQNQPQHF.

The chain recombines TRBV14 with TRBJ2-5, with a weak D call TRBD2 (5 bases). Deletions cut 0 bases from V and 4 bases from J, with 12 bases between. CDR3 size: 15 residues. CDR1 is SGHDN and CDR2 is FVKESK in the germline V gene. CDR3 bases: TGTGCCAGCAGCCAAGAGAGACTACGGGGAGAGACCCAGTACTTC. Protein: CASSQERLRGETQYF.

This chain uses TRBV10-1 with TRBJ2-7; the D call may be TRBD1 or TRBD2 (5 bases each). The germline V gene encodes CDR1 WNHNN and CDR2 SYGVQD (reference sequence). The CDR3 has 17 residues. Trimming removed 3 bases from V and 2 bases from J, with 20 bases in between. The CDR3 sequence is CASSEGLAGQGAYEQYF. The CDR3, as DNA: TGCGCCAGCAGTGAAGGTTTAGCAGGCCAGGGAGCCTACGAGCAGTACTTC.

The chain employs TRBV29-1 and TRBJ1-4; D is perhaps TRBD1 (5 bases). Germline V gene sequence: CDR1 SQVTM, CDR2 ANQGSEA. Trimming shortened V by 2 bases and J by 7 bases, and 17 bases separated the two germline ends. This CDR3 contains 15 residues. CDR3 loop: CSVELTGTRGEKLFF. The DNA of the CDR3 is TGCAGCGTTGAACTGACCGGGACTAGAGGTGAAAAACTGTTTTTT.

The chain carries TRBV6-6 and TRBJ2-6; D unresolved. Trimming stripped 5 bases from V and 0 bases from J, with 8 bases between. Germline V gene data show CDR1 as MNHNY and CDR2 as SVGAGI (reference sequence). This CDR3 contains 15 residues. The CDR3: CASSRPASGANVLTF. The CDR3 nucleotides read TGTGCCAGCAGTCGCCCGGCCTCTGGGGCCAACGTCCTGACTTTC.

In the case of this clone: This CDR3 is also generated by other DNA sequences in the sample. The CDR3 DNA sequence: TGTGCCAGCAGTTTATTGTTCCGGGGAGGGAACACTGAAGCTTTCTTT. Its protein product is CASSLLFRGGNTEAFF. V gene TRBV27 combines with J gene TRBJ1-1; D is unclear. Trimming removed 1 base from V and 1 base from J, with 13 bases in between. Germline CDR1 is MNHEY and CDR2 is SMNVEV (reference sequence). The CDR3 has 16 amino acids.

For the CDR3, the DNA is TGTGCCAGCAGTTTAACCCCGGGACTAGCGTTTACCGGGGAGCTGTTTTTT. As protein: CASSLTPGLAFTGELFF. The V and J genes are TRBV27 and TRBJ2-2; TRBD2 matches 10 bases. Trimming at V came to 2 bases and at J to 5 bases, leaving 8 bases not matched to a gene. This CDR3 comprises 17 residues. Germline-derived CDR1 and CDR2 are MNHEY and SMNVEV (reference sequence).

The chain recombines TRBV19 with TRBJ2-5; 8 nucleotides align to TRBD2. CDR1 is LNHDA and CDR2 is SQIVND in the germline V gene (reference sequence). Losses at the gene ends were 4 bases for V and 2 bases for J; bases not matched to a gene: 6. There are 15 residues in the CDR3. Here the CDR3 DNA reads TGTGCCAGTAGTACCTTGGGGACTAGGCAAGAGACCCAGTACTTC. This codes for CASSTLGTRQETQYF. Based on the CDR3 plus reference TRBV19 and TRBJ2-5, the full variable domain is DGGITQSPKYLFRKEGQNVTLSCEQNLNHDAMYWYRQDPGQGLRLIYYSQIVNDFQKGDIAEGYSVSREKKESFPLTVTSAQKNPTAFYLCASSTLGTRQETQYFGPGTRLLVL.

The rearrangement joins TRBV5-6 to TRBJ2-6; D not certain. Trimming stripped 4 bases from V and 2 bases from J, with 10 bases between. Per germline, CDR1 SGHDT and CDR2 YYEEEE. CDR3 length: 15 residues. CDR3 DNA sequence: TGTGCCAGCAGCCCTGTAGGCCCTGGGGCCAACGTCCTGACTTTC. This sequence encodes CASSPVGPGANVLTF.

The chain links TRBV5-1 to TRBJ1-1, with 9 bases identical to TRBD1. CDR1 and CDR2 from the germline V gene are SGHRS and YFSETQ. The CDR3 sequence is 18 residues long. The trim removed 4 bases at V and 1 base at J, leaving 14 bases unmatched. In DNA form, the CDR3 reads TGCGCCAGCAGCCCCTCAATGGGACAGGGTCTTCAGAACACTGAAGCTTTCTTT. It specifies CASSPSMGQGLQNTEAFF.

The chain couples TRBV2 to TRBJ2-1; the D gene is possibly TRBD2 (6 bases). V was trimmed by 4 bases and J by 6 bases, leaving 10 bases between them. This CDR3 is built from 13 residues. Germline CDR1 is SNHLY and CDR2 is FYNNEI. The CDR3 sequence: CASSASGGNEQFF. CDR3 nucleotides: TGTGCCAGCAGTGCATCCGGGGGCAATGAGCAGTTCTTC.

This sequence joins TRBV27 and TRBJ2-3; 9 bases are a match to TRBD2. Per germline, CDR1 MNHEY and CDR2 SMNVEV (reference sequence). The CDR3 extends over 17 amino acids. V lost 4 bases and J lost 2; bases outside the gene matches: 10. The CDR3 protein is CASSSTFTSGLTDTQYF. Written as DNA, the CDR3 is TGTGCCAGCAGTTCTACCTTCACTAGCGGGCTCACAGATACGCAGTATTTT.